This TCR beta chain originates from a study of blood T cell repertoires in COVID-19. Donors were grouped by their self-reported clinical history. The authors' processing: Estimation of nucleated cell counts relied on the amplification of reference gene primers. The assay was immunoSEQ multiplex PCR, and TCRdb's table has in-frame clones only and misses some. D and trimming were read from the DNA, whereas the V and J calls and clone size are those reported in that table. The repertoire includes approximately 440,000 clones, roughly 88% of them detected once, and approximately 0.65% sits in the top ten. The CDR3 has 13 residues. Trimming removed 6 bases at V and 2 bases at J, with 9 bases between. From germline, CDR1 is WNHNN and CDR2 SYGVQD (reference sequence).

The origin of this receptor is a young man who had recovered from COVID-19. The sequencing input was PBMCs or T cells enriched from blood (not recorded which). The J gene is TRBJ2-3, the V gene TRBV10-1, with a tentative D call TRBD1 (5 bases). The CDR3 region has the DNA TGCGCCAGCAGCAGGGCCCTCACAGATACGCAGTATTTT. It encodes CASSRALTDTQYF.